This T cell receptor beta chain was retrieved from a study of blood T cell repertoires in COVID-19. Across the study: Acute and convalescent COVID-19 samples came from the United States, Italy and Spain. From T cells, B-cell-depleted T cells, or PBMCs came the material, which was cDNA or gDNA.

Per the study methods: Nucleated cell counts were estimated from reference gene primer amplification. Using immunoSEQ multiplex PCR, the repertoire was profiled, and TCRdb retains in-frame clones only, with some absent. That table gives V, J and clone size, and the DNA gave D and trimming. The sample records 55,000 to 75,000 clones, 88% being singletons. The CDR3 is made up of 17 amino acids. Unmatched junction bases numbered 8, after V lost 1 base and J lost 5 bases. CDR1 and CDR2 from the germline V gene are SGHTA and FQGNSA. This clone was observed once. The receptor comes from a human donor in a cohort sampled during active COVID-19. The chain employs TRBV7-2 and TRBJ2-1, with 10 bases lining up with TRBD2. Input material: peripheral blood. The CDR3 nucleotides are TGTGCCAGCAGCTTAGGGGCTAGCGGGGGTTCCAACAATGAGCAGTTCTTC. Residues: CASSLGASGGSNNEQFF.